The T cell receptor (beta chain) described here comes from a study of metastatic and nonmetastatic thyroid tumors. Study background: Repertoires from malignant and benign thyroid patients were compared across blood and tumor or nodule tissue.

After removal of 4 bases from V and 2 bases from J, the junction contained 5 bases not matched to a gene. The CDR3 contains 15 residues. From germline, CDR1 is SGDLS and CDR2 YYNGEE. Every patient was untreated before thyroid surgery. How the authors handled the data: Clinicopathological groups supplied CDR3 differences that were used to build a distant-metastasis classifier for papillary thyroid cancer. TCRdb re-called clones from the PCR reads using MiXCR. These V and J calls are TCRdb output, not the study's own analysis. Found here are tens of thousands of clones, 20% to 25% of them singletons; the top ten hold 7% to 10%.

The source of this sequence is a female donor with papillary thyroid cancer or a benign thyroid nodule (not recorded which). Some clones in this sample may be carry-over from other donors' samples. Sequencing used blood. This chain joins TRBV9 and TRBJ2-3, with 9 bases matching TRBD1. The CDR3 sequence is CASSSRDRATDTQYF. For the CDR3, the DNA is TGTGCCAGCAGCTCACGGGACAGGGCCACAGATACGCAGTATTTT. Together with reference TRBV9 and TRBJ2-3, the CDR3 gives the full variable domain: DSGVTQTPKHLITATGQRVTLRCSPRSGDLSVYWYQQSLDQGLQFLIQYYNGEERAKGNILERFSAQQFPDLHSELNLSSLELGDSALYFCASSSRDRATDTQYFGPGTRLTVL.